Shown below are 11 T cell receptor beta chains from a single sample sequenced in a study of T cells after yellow fever vaccination. TCRdb used MiXCR to reprocess the 5' RACE reads, holding one entry per CDR3 protein. The table has about 360,000 distinct CDR3 sequences, roughly 6.2% seen once. Specimen: PBMCs, collected 5 days after the yellow fever booster vaccination. All receptors come from a man in his thirties or forties who received the YFV17D yellow fever vaccine.

This clonotype was picked up many times. CDR3 sequence: CASSRQGGNEQFF. Here the CDR3 DNA reads TGTGCCAGCAGCCGACAGGGGGGCAATGAGCAGTTCTTC. This chain connects TRBV12-3 or TRBV12-4 to TRBJ2-1; TRBD1 aligns across 9 bases. The CDR3 is made up of 13 amino acids. Trimming took 6 bases from V and 6 from J; bases not matched to a gene: 3.

The chain is built from TRBV7-2 and TRBJ2-1; 7 bases align to TRBD2. The V and J ends lost 5 bases and 8 bases, in that order; junction bases with no gene match: 12. The CDR3 length is 15 residues. Germline V gene lookup returns CDR1 SGHTA and CDR2 FQGNSA. The chain's CDR3 is CASSLPWAGVHEQFF. The CDR3 coding sequence is TGTGCCAGCAGCCTCCCCTGGGCGGGAGTTCATGAGCAGTTCTTC.

This clonotype occurred many times. The chain employs TRBV20-1 and TRBJ2-4; 13 nucleotides line up with TRBD2. V shed 8 bases, J shed 8 bases, and the junction held 9 bases outside the gene matches. The CDR3 runs to 14 residues. The V gene's germline CDR1 is DFQATT and CDR2 SNEGSKA (reference sequence). In nucleotides, the CDR3 is TGCAGTTTACTAGCGGGAGGGCCTGGGGACATTCAGTACTTC. As protein: CSLLAGGPGDIQYF.

This clonotype was counted a few times. The V gene is TRBV10-3, the J gene TRBJ2-3; a weak D match, TRBD2 (5 bases). CDR1 ENHRY and CDR2 SYGVKD come from the germline V gene. V dropped 11 bases and J dropped 4 bases, with 19 bases sitting between them. This CDR3 is 14 amino acids long. The CDR3 region has the DNA TGTGCCTCTTATAGCGAACAGAGTGCAGATACGCAGTATTTT. It translates to CASYSEQSADTQYF.

The chain employs TRBV4-2 and TRBJ2-1, with D uncertain. Per germline, CDR1 LGHNA and CDR2 YNFKEQ. V lost 0 bases and J 7 bases, leaving 10 bases between the germline ends. This CDR3 contains 14 residues. The CDR3: CASSQEGVGNEQFF. CDR3 coding DNA: TGTGCCAGCAGCCAAGAAGGCGTGGGGAATGAGCAGTTCTTC.

This clonotype was counted only a few times. V and J are TRBV7-2 and TRBJ2-1, with D possibly TRBD1 on 5 matching bases. The CDR3 is 16 residues long. The V gene lost 3 bases and the J gene lost 7 bases, with 19 bases spanning the gap. Per germline, CDR1 SGHTA and CDR2 FQGNSA. CDR3 sequence (DNA): TGTGCCAGCAGCTTCCTTGGGGCGGCCGTTAGTAATGAGCAGTTCTTC. Translated: CASSFLGAAVSNEQFF.

This clonotype was seen repeatedly, ten times or more. The V and J genes are TRBV6-5 and TRBJ2-6; D gene ambiguous. CDR1 is MNHEY and CDR2 is SVGAGI in the germline V gene. V dropped 1 base and J dropped 0 bases, with 7 bases sitting between them. CDR3 length equals 16 residues. The CDR3 loop reads CASSYFRDSGANVLTF. Here the CDR3 DNA reads TGTGCCAGCAGTTACTTTAGGGACTCTGGGGCCAACGTCCTGACTTTC.

Many counts were recorded for this clonotype. The J gene is TRBJ2-4, the V gene TRBV30, with D maybe TRBD1 (6 bases). Germline V gene lookup returns CDR1 GTSNPN and CDR2 SVGIG (reference sequence). The CDR3 covers 11 residues. V lost 6 bases to trimming and J lost 8 bases, with 11 bases between them. DNA for the CDR3: TGTGCCTGTAATGACAGGTACATTCAGTACTTC. It yields the protein CACNDRYIQYF.

This clonotype was detected a few times. The V call is TRBV6-2 or TRBV6-3, the J call TRBJ1-1; no firm D call. The germline gives CDR1 MNHEY, CDR2 SVGEGT. The CDR3 is 13 residues long. Trimming took off 8 bases at V and 1 base at J, with 11 bases between the two ends. The chain's CDR3 is CASSRDSNTEAFF. CDR3 sequence (DNA): TGTGCCAGCTCAAGGGATTCGAACACTGAAGCTTTCTTT.

Ten or more counts support this clonotype. The chain carries TRBV18 and TRBJ2-7, with a tentative D call TRBD1 (5 bases). V gave up 4 bases and J gave up 1 base, with 11 bases separating them. Germline lookup yields CDR1 KGHSH and CDR2 LQKENI. This CDR3 spans 14 amino acids. Here the CDR3 DNA reads TGTGCCAGCTCACGTGGGGCAGATTCCTACGAGCAGTACTTC. Encoded protein: CASSRGADSYEQYF.

CDR3 loop: CASGRTYEQYF. CDR3 in DNA: TGTGCTTCCGGCCGCACCTACGAGCAGTACTTC. This chain joins TRBV7-2 and TRBJ2-7; D uncertain. The CDR3 has 11 amino acids. The germline V gene has CDR1 SGHTA and CDR2 FQGNSA.